This is a list of T cell receptor beta chains from one sample in a study of cytotoxic CD8 clonotypes in ibrutinib-treated CLL. Some clones are missing from TCRdb's copy, which holds only in-frame ones; the method was immunoSEQ multiplex PCR. This table has over 120,000 clones, about four fifths appearing once. The specimen comprised PBMCs, sampled after 12 months of ibrutinib treatment. Receptors originate from a human donor with chronic lymphocytic leukemia. Both conserved end residues are part of each CDR3. D genes are given only for firm matches. Not all rows give a size; the values are once, few, many and, for expanded clones, a class.

clone size	V gene	CDR3 length	D gene	J gene	CDR3 DNA	CDR3 protein
-	TRBV27	15	TRBD1	TRBJ1-1	TGTGCCAGCACCCCGGGACCAGGGGGAGACACTGAAGCTTTCTTT	CASTPGPGGDTEAFF
medium-sized	TRBV30	13	-	TRBJ1-5	TGTGCCGGGTCGGTCTCTTCAGATCAGCCCCAGCATTTT	CAGSVSSDQPQHF
-	TRBV14	14	-	TRBJ2-2	TGTGCCAGCAGCCGGTTGTGGGGCACCGGGGAGCTGTTTTTT	CASSRLWGTGELFF
-	TRBV27	15	-	TRBJ2-2	TGTGCCAGCAGCCTCCAGGGGAGGAACACCGGGGAGCTGTTTTTT	CASSLQGRNTGELFF
-	TRBV7-3	16	-	TRBJ2-4	TGTGCCAGCAGCTTAGTTCCAGGAAAGAATCAAAACATTCAGTACTTC	CASSLVPGKNQNIQYF
-	TRBV29-1	13	TRBD1	TRBJ2-7	TGCAGCGTTGACGACAGGGGGCGCTCCGAGCAGTACTTC	CSVDDRGRSEQYF
-	TRBV4-1	15	-	TRBJ2-3	TGCGCCAGCAGCCAAAGGGTTCGGGGAACAGATACGCAGTATTTT	CASSQRVRGTDTQYF
-	TRBV19	15	-	TRBJ1-5	TGTGCCAGTAGTATCGGCAGGGAGGGCAATCAGCCCCAGCATTTT	CASSIGREGNQPQHF
-	TRBV10-2	11	TRBD1	TRBJ1-2	TGCGCCAGCATCGGGACAGATGGCTACACCTTC	CASIGTDGYTF
-	TRBV5-1	16	-	TRBJ1-4	TGCGCCAGCAGCTTGGGGTCTGGTCTCTCAAATGAAAAACTGTTTTTT	CASSLGSGLSNEKLFF
-	TRBV4-1	16	TRBD2	TRBJ2-5	TGCGCCAGCAGCCAAGAAAAGCGGGGAAACCAAGAGACCCAGTACTTC	CASSQEKRGNQETQYF
-	TRBV27	13	-	TRBJ1-5	TGTGCCAGCAGTTTATATTTAGATCAGCCCCAGCATTTT	CASSLYLDQPQHF
-	TRBV2	15	-	TRBJ2-7	TGTGCCAGCAGATTCATGAGCGGGTTCTCCTACGAGCAGTACTTC	CASRFMSGFSYEQYF
-	TRBV4-3	15	-	TRBJ2-3	TGCGCCAGCAGCCAAGATGCCCTCCCGGGGAGTCAGCAGTATTTT	CASSQDALPGSQQYF
-	TRBV6-5	14	-	TRBJ2-5	TGTGCCAGCAGTTACTCCTACGACCTGGAGACCCAGTACTTC	CASSYSYDLETQYF
-	TRBV5-1	18	TRBD2	TRBJ2-2	TGCGCCAGCAGCCCGTTTTCTAGCGGGAGTTACGGCACCGGGGAGCTGTTTTTT	CASSPFSSGSYGTGELFF
-	TRBV6-6	15	-	TRBJ1-2	TGTGCCAGCAGTTACCCATCGGACAGCTTCCATGGCTACACCTTC	CASSYPSDSFHGYTF
-	TRBV27	11	TRBD1	TRBJ2-7	TGTGCCAGCAGTCCAAGACAGGGGGATCACTTC	CASSPRQGDHF
-	TRBV6-5	14	TRBD1	TRBJ1-4	TGTGCCAGCAGGGGACAGTTTAGGGGAGAAAAACTGTTTTTT	CASRGQFRGEKLFF
-	TRBV6-1	16	TRBD2	TRBJ2-7	TGTGCCAGCAGTGGAACCGGGACTAGCGGGAGATACGAGCAGTACTTC	CASSGTGTSGRYEQYF
-	TRBV27	14	TRBD1	TRBJ2-2	TGTGCCAGCAGTTTTTCAGGGGGCGGCGGGGAGCTGTTTTTT	CASSFSGGGGELFF
-	TRBV7-6	19	TRBD2	TRBJ2-2	TGTGCCAGCAGCTTCTTCGGGGTCCGGGGGGGCGCCGAGTCCGGGGAGCTGTTTTTT	CASSFFGVRGGAESGELFF
-	TRBV9	14	-	TRBJ1-1	TGTGCCAGCAGCGTACTGGAAATGAACACTGAAGCTTTCTTT	CASSVLEMNTEAFF
few	TRBV29-1	15	-	TRBJ2-7	TGCAGCGTTGAAGGGGCAGGGTATGGGGACTACGAGCAGTACTTC	CSVEGAGYGDYEQYF
-	TRBV4-2	17	TRBD1	TRBJ1-3	TGTGCCAGCAGCGGCCGGGACAGGGTCTTTTCTGGAAACACCATATATTTT	CASSGRDRVFSGNTIYF
-	TRBV5-1	14	-	TRBJ1-1	TGCGCCAGCAGCTTACGACAAACGAACACTGAAGCTTTCTTT	CASSLRQTNTEAFF
-	TRBV11-2	15	-	TRBJ2-5	TGTGCCAGCAGCTTAGTATTTTCTAGCCAAGAGACCCAGTACTTC	CASSLVFSSQETQYF
-	TRBV5-1	16	TRBD1	TRBJ2-1	TGCGCCAGCAGCTTGGGACAGGGGGGATCCTACAATGAGCAGTTCTTC	CASSLGQGGSYNEQFF
-	TRBV5-4	14	-	TRBJ2-7	TGTGCCAGCAGTAGTACTCTGTACCCCTACGAGCAGTACTTC	CASSSTLYPYEQYF
-	TRBV28	13	TRBD2	TRBJ2-5	TGTGCCAGCAGTTTGGGGAGGGAAGAGACCCAGTACTTC	CASSLGREETQYF
few	TRBV7-9	13	TRBD2	TRBJ2-7	TGTGCCAGCGATCCGGGGACTAACTACGAGCAGTACTTC	CASDPGTNYEQYF
-	TRBV7-7	13	-	TRBJ2-7	TGTGCTAGCAGCTTAGTTCGGGGCTACGAGCAGTACTTC	CASSLVRGYEQYF
-	TRBV7-9	12	-	TRBJ2-7	TGTGCCAGCAGCTTAGGGCCATCCCATAGTATTTTC	CASSLGPSHSIF
-	TRBV6-5	14	-	TRBJ2-1	TGTGCCAGCAGGAGGCCAGGCCAATACAATGAGCAGTTCTTC	CASRRPGQYNEQFF
-	TRBV5-1	19	TRBD2	TRBJ2-5	TGCGCCAGCAGCACCGGACTAGCGGGAGGTTCTGGGTACCAAGAGACCCAGTACTTC	CASSTGLAGGSGYQETQYF
-	TRBV6-5	14	TRBD1	TRBJ2-2	TGTGCCAGCAGGGCGACAGGGGTTTCCGGGGAGCTGTTTTTT	CASRATGVSGELFF
-	TRBV9	14	TRBD1	TRBJ2-5	TGTGCCAGCAGCACTCGGACAGGGCCAGAGACCCAGTACTTC	CASSTRTGPETQYF
once	TRBV27	15	TRBD1	TRBJ2-6	TGTGCCAGCAGTCAAGGGACAGTTGGGGCCAACGTCCTGACTTTC	CASSQGTVGANVLTF
many	TRBV7-9	19	-	TRBJ2-6	TGTGCCAGCAGCCCCCTTCCTGGAAGGGGGGGGTCTGGGGCCAACGTCCTGACTTTC	CASSPLPGRGGSGANVLTF
-	TRBV7-9	12	-	TRBJ1-1	TGTGCCAGCAGCTTTTCATCCACTGAAGCTTTCTTT	CASSFSSTEAFF
few	TRBV10-3	14	-	TRBJ2-5	TGTGCCATCAGTGTGGGCCAACCCCAAGAGACCCAGTACTTC	CAISVGQPQETQYF
-	TRBV6-5	15	TRBD2	TRBJ2-7	TGTGCCAGCAGTTACTCGACTAGCGGGGTCTACGAGCAGTACTTC	CASSYSTSGVYEQYF
-	TRBV28	14	-	TRBJ2-7	TGTGCCAGCAAGCAGAACCGAGGCCTTTACGAGCAGTACTTC	CASKQNRGLYEQYF
-	TRBV7-2	17	-	TRBJ2-2	TGTGCCAGCAGCTTAGATCCGGGAGCAGTGAGCACCGGGGAGCTGTTTTTT	CASSLDPGAVSTGELFF
few	TRBV7-9	16	TRBD1	TRBJ1-5	TGTGCCAGCAGCCGGGACAGGGGGCACCCTAATCAGCCCCAGCATTTT	CASSRDRGHPNQPQHF
-	TRBV7-2	14	-	TRBJ1-1	TGTGCCAGCAGCTTAGGAAGCATGAACACTGAAGCTTTCTTT	CASSLGSMNTEAFF
-	TRBV5-4	15	-	TRBJ1-2	TGTGCCAGCAGTCTTCAGGGATTCAAAAGCTATGGCTACACCTTC	CASSLQGFKSYGYTF